Listed below are T cell receptor beta chains from one sample, sequenced in a study of early T cells in non-severe SARS-CoV-2 infection. TCRdb fed the 5' RACE reads into MiXCR, producing one record per CDR3 protein. The repertoire holds roughly 120,000 distinct CDR3 sequences, with 14% to 15% as singletons. Material: whole blood. All receptors come from an adult who was a healthcare worker with PCR-confirmed SARS-CoV-2 infection or an uninfected control (not recorded which). Each CDR3 is given with its conserved first and last residue. The D gene is left open where the match is weak. Only some rows state a clone size, as once, few, many or a class for expanded clones.

TGTGCCAGCAGAGACAGGGGGAGCGATGAGCAGTTCTTC | CASRDRGSDEQFF | NA | TRBJ2-1 | TRBD1 | TRBV2
TGTGCCAGCAGGAACGGTGGACAGGCTGGTAATGAAAAACTGTTTTTT | CASRNGGQAGNEKLFF | many | TRBJ1-4 | TRBD1 | TRBV2
TGTGCCACAAGCCAAACAGGGAAAGAGACCCAGTACTTC | CATSQTGKETQYF | NA | TRBJ2-5 | NA | TRBV7-9
TGCGCCAGCAGCGCTGGAACCTCTGGAAACACCATATATTTT | CASSAGTSGNTIYF | few | TRBJ1-3 | NA | TRBV10-1
TGTGCCAGCACCCTCTCTGGGGCCAACGTCCTGACTTTC | CASTLSGANVLTF | many | TRBJ2-6 | NA | TRBV12-3/TRBV12-4
TGCAGCGCCGACCTGACAGACTACACAGATACGCAGTATTTT | CSADLTDYTDTQYF | NA | TRBJ2-3 | NA | TRBV29-1
TGTGCCAGCAGGGAGGGGGGCAAGAACACCGGGGAGCTGTTTTTT | CASREGGKNTGELFF | NA | TRBJ2-2 | NA | TRBV6-5
TGCAGCGTTGCACGATTTGACACCGGGGAGCTGTTTTTT | CSVARFDTGELFF | NA | TRBJ2-2 | NA | TRBV29-1
TGTGCCAGCAGCCCCCGGGACCGCGCAGATACGCAGTATTTT | CASSPRDRADTQYF | few | TRBJ2-3 | NA | TRBV9
TGTGCCAGCAGCTTAGGAAGGGCCCAGGGCCAAGAGACCCAGTACTTC | CASSLGRAQGQETQYF | few | TRBJ2-5 | NA | TRBV7-9
TGTGCCAGCAGTAGGGGACTAGCTACCGGGGAGCTGTTTTTT | CASSRGLATGELFF | NA | TRBJ2-2 | TRBD2 | TRBV6-2/TRBV6-3
TGTGCCAGCAGCCTTCTAACCGCGGACTCACAAGAGACCCAGTACTTC | CASSLLTADSQETQYF | NA | TRBJ2-5 | NA | TRBV4-2
TGTGCCTGGAGTCCGGGGAGATATGGCTACACCTTC | CAWSPGRYGYTF | NA | TRBJ1-2 | NA | TRBV30
TGTGCCAGCAGCCAACTTGCCAGCAGGGGCAGGAAAGCTTTCTTT | CASSQLASRGRKAFF | few | TRBJ1-1 | NA | TRBV14
TGTGCCAGCAGTTTAGGCCCCTCTGGAAACACCATATATTTT | CASSLGPSGNTIYF | many | TRBJ1-3 | NA | TRBV12-3/TRBV12-4
TGTGCCAGCAGCCAAGGCGGGAGGATGAACACTGAAGCTTTCTTT | CASSQGGRMNTEAFF | NA | TRBJ1-1 | NA | TRBV4-2
TGCAGTGCAAGACTAGATCGTACGCAGTATTTT | CSARLDRTQYF | once | TRBJ2-3 | NA | TRBV20-1
TGTGCCAGTAGTACCCGCGGGAAATCGTATGGCTACACCTTC | CASSTRGKSYGYTF | NA | TRBJ1-2 | NA | TRBV19
TGTGCCAGCAGCTCCGGGGTCCCTGGGGCCAACGTCCTGACTTTC | CASSSGVPGANVLTF | NA | TRBJ2-6 | NA | TRBV7-2
TGTGCCAGCAGCATCGATAGCAATCAGCCCCAGCATTTT | CASSIDSNQPQHF | NA | TRBJ1-5 | NA | TRBV5-4
TGTGCCAGCAGCTCAACCGGGATCCACACCGGGGAGCTGTTTTTT | CASSSTGIHTGELFF | many | TRBJ2-2 | NA | TRBV7-6
TGTGCCAGCAGCTTTATGACCAGAGCCCAGTACTTC | CASSFMTRAQYF | few | TRBJ2-5 | NA | TRBV7-2
TGCAGCGTTTCCCTGGGTAGGACTGAAGCTTTCTTT | CSVSLGRTEAFF | few | TRBJ1-1 | NA | TRBV29-1
TGTGCCAGCAGTGTATTGGGACTGCAAGAGACCCAGTACTTC | CASSVLGLQETQYF | few | TRBJ2-5 | NA | TRBV6-2/TRBV6-3
TGTGCCAGCAGCCAAGTAGACGGCGGCTACACCTTC | CASSQVDGGYTF | NA | TRBJ1-2 | NA | TRBV3-1
TGCAGTGCTAGAGACCCAAGGCGGGACACAGATACGCAGTATTTT | CSARDPRRDTDTQYF | NA | TRBJ2-3 | NA | TRBV20-1
TGTGCCTGGAGTGCACATACAGGGTCTGGCTACACCTTC | CAWSAHTGSGYTF | few | TRBJ1-2 | NA | TRBV30
TGCAGTGCTCGGTCCGGGACTAGCGGACTAGAGACCCAGTACTTC | CSARSGTSGLETQYF | NA | TRBJ2-5 | TRBD2 | TRBV20-1
TGTGCCACCAGCTTTAATTCAGTATCCTTGGGGGAGACCCAGTACTTC | CATSFNSVSLGETQYF | few | TRBJ2-5 | NA | TRBV15
TGTGCCAGCAGCTTAGCAGAGTTGAACACTGAAGCTTTCTTT | CASSLAELNTEAFF | NA | TRBJ1-1 | NA | TRBV7-6